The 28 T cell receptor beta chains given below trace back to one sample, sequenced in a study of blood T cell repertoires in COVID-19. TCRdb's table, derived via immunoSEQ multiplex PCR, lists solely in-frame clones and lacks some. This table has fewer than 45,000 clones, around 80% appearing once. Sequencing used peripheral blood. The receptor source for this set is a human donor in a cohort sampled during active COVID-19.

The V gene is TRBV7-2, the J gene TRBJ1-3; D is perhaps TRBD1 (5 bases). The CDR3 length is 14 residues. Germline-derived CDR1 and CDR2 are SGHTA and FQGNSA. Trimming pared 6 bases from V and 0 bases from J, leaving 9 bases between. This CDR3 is CASSWTYSGNTIYF. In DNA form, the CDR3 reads TGTGCCAGCAGTTGGACATACTCTGGAAACACCATATATTTT.

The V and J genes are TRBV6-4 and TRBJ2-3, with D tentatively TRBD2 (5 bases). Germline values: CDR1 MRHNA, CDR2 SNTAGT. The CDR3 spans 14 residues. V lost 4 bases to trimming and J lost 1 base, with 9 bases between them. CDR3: CASSGEAGTDTQYF. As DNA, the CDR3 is TGTGCCAGCAGTGGTGAAGCGGGCACAGATACGCAGTATTTT.

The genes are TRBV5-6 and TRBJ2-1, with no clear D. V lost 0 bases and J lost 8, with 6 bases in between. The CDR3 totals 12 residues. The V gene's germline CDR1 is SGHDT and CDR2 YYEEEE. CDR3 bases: TGTGCCAGCAGCTTGGGACGGGATGAGCAGTTCTTC. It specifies CASSLGRDEQFF.

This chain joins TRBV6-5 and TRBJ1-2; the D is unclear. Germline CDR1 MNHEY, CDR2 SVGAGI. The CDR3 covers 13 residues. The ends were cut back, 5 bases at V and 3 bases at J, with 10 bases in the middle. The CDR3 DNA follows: TGTGCCAGCAGTAATCCGGGAGACTATGGCTACACCTTC. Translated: CASSNPGDYGYTF.

The CDR3 DNA reads as TGTGCCTGGACTAGGCCGATCAGGGAAGGGAGGGCCCTCTATGGCTACACCTTC. Translation gives CAWTRPIREGRALYGYTF. The V gene is TRBV30, the J gene TRBJ1-2; D may be TRBD1 (5 bases). CDR1 GTSNPN and CDR2 SVGIG come from the germline V gene (reference sequence). CDR3 length: 18 amino acids. V was clipped by 4 bases and J by 4 bases, with 28 bases between them.

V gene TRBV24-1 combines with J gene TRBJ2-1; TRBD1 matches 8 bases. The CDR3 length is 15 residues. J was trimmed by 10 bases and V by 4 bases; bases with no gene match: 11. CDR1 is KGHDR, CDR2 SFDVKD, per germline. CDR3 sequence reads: CATSESQGVFGEQFF. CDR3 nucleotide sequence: TGTGCCACCAGTGAATCACAGGGGGTCTTCGGGGAGCAGTTCTTC.

The CDR3 nucleotides are TGTGCCAGCTCACCACCGTCGCAGGGTAAGCAGCCCCAGCATTTT. Protein sequence: CASSPPSQGKQPQHF. The chain is built from TRBV18 and TRBJ1-5, with a possible D match to TRBD1 (5 bases). V was shortened by 0 bases and J by 7 bases, with 13 bases between the two germline ends. Germline CDR1 is KGHSH and CDR2 is LQKENI. This CDR3 comprises 15 residues.

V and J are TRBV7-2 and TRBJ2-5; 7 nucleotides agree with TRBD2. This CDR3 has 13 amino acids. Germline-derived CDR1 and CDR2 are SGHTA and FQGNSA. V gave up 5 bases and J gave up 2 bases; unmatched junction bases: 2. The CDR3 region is CASSRSGQETQYF. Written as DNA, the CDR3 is TGTGCCAGCAGCCGTAGCGGGCAAGAGACCCAGTACTTC.

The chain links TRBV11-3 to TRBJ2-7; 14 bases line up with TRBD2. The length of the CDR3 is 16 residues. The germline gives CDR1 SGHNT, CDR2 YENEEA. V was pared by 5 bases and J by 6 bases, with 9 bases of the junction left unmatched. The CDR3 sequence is CASSLTPGLAGVEQYF. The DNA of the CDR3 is TGTGCCAGCAGCCTCACACCGGGACTAGCGGGAGTCGAGCAGTACTTC.

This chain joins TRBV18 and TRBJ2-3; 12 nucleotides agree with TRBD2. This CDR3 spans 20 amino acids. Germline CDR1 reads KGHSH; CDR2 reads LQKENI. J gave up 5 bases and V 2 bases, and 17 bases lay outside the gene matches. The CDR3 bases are TGTGCCAGCTCACCAAAGCGAACTAGCGGGAGGTTCAGGCGAGAAGATACGCAGTATTTT. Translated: CASSPKRTSGRFRREDTQYF.

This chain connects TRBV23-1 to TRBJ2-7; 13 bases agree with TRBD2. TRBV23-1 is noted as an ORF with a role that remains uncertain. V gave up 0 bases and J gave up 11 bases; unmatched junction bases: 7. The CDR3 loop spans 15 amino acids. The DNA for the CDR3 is TGCGCCAGCAGTCAATCAAAACTAGCGGGAGGGCCGGAGTACTTC. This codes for CASSQSKLAGGPEYF.

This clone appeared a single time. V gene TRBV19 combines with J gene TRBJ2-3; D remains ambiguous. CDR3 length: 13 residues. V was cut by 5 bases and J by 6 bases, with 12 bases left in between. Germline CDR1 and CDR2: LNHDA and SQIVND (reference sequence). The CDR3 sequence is CASSHPRLDTQYF. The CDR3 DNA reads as TGTGCCAGTAGTCATCCCCGACTTGATACGCAGTATTTT.

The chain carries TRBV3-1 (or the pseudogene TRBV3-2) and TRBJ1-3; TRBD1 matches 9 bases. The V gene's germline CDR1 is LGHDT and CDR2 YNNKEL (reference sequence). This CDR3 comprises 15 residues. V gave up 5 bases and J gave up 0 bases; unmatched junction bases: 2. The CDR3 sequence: CASSGDRDSGNTIYF. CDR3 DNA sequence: TGTGCCAGCAGCGGGGACAGGGACTCTGGAAACACCATATATTTT.

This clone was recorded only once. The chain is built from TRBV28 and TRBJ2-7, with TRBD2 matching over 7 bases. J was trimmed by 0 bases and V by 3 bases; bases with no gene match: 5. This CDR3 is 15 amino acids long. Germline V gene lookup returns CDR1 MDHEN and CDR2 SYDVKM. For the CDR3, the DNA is TGTGCCAGCAGTTTGTCTAGCGGAAGCTCCTACGAGCAGTACTTC. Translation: CASSLSSGSSYEQYF.

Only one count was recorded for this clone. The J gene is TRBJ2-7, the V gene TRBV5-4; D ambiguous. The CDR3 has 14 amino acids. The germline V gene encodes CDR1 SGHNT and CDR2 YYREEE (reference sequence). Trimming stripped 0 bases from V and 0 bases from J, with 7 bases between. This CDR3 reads CASSLDSTSYEQYF. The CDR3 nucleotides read TGTGCCAGCAGCTTGGACAGTACCTCCTACGAGCAGTACTTC.

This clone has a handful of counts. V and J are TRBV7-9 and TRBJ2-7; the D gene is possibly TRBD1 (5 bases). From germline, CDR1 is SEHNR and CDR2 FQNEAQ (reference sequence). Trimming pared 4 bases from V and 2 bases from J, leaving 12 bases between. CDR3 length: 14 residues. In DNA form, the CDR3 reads TGTGCCAGCAGCTCCTGGACACCTCCCTACGAGCAGTACTTC. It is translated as CASSSWTPPYEQYF. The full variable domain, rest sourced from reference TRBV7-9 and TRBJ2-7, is DTGVSQNPRHKITKRGQNVTFRCDPISEHNRLYWYRQTLGQGPEFLTYFQNEAQLEKSRLLSDRFSAERPKGSFSTLEIQRTEQGDSAMYLCASSSWTPPYEQYFGPGTRLTVT.

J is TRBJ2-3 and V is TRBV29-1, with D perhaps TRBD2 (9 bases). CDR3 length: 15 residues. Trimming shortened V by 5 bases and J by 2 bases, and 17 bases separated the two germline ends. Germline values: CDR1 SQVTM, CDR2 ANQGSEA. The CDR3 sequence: CSVTGGLAITDTQYF. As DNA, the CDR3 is TGCAGCGTTACAGGGGGACTAGCCATCACAGATACGCAGTATTTT.

The CDR3 sequence is CASSPPGQGTYEQYF. DNA of the CDR3: TGTGCCAGCAGCCCTCCGGGACAGGGAACTTACGAGCAGTACTTC. The rearrangement uses TRBV16 and TRBJ2-7, with 9 bases aligning to TRBD1. The CDR3 is 15 amino acids. V lost 4 bases, J lost 4 bases, and 8 bases stayed unmatched. Germline V gene data show CDR1 as KGHSY and CDR2 as FQNENV.

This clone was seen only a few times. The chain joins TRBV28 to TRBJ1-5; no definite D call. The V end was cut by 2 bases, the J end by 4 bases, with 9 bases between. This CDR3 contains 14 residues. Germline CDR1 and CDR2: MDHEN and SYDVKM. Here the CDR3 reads CASSLPGRNQPQHF. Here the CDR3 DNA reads TGTGCCAGCAGTTTACCGGGGAGGAATCAGCCCCAGCATTTT.

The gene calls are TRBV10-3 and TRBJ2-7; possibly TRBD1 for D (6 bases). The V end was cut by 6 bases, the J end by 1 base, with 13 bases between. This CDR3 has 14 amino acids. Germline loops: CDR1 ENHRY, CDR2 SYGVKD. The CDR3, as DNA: TGTGCCATCAGGGACCCCAGGGGATCCTACGAGCAGTACTTC. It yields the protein CAIRDPRGSYEQYF.

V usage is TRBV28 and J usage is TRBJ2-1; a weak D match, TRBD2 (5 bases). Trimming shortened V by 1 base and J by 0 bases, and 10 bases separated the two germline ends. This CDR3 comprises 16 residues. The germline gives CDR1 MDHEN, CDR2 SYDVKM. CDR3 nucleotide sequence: TGTGCCAGCAGTTTATTGAGCGGAAGCTCCTACAATGAGCAGTTCTTC. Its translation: CASSLLSGSSYNEQFF.

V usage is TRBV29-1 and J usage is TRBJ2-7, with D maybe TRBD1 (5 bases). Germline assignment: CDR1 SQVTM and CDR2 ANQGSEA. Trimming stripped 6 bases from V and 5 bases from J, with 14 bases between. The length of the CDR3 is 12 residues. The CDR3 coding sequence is TGCAGCGTCGGACATGGTAGTAACGAGCAGTACTTC. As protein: CSVGHGSNEQYF.

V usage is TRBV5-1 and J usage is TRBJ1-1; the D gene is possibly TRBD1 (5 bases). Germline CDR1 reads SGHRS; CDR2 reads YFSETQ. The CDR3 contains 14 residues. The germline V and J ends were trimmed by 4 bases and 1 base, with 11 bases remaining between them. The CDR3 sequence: CASSPGGENTEAFF. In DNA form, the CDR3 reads TGCGCCAGCAGCCCCGGGGGGGAGAACACTGAAGCTTTCTTT.

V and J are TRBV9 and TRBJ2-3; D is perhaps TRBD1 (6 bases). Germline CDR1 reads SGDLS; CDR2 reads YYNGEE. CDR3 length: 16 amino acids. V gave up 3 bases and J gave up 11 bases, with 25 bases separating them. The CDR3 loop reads CASSAHGTKGDGGQYF. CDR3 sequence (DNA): TGTGCCAGCAGCGCCCACGGGACGAAGGGGGACGGTGGGCAGTATTTT. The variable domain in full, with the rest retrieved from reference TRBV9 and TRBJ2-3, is DSGVTQTPKHLITATGQRVTLRCSPRSGDLSVYWYQQSLDQGLQFLIQYYNGEERAKGNILERFSAQQFPDLHSELNLSSLELGDSALYFCASSAHGTKGDGGQYFGPGTRLTVL.

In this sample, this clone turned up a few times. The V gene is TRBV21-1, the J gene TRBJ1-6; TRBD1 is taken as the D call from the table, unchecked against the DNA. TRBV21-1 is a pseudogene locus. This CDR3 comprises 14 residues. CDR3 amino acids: CASSTRTGDVPLHF. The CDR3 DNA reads TGTGCCAGCAGCACTCGGACAGGGGATGTACCCCTCCACTTT.

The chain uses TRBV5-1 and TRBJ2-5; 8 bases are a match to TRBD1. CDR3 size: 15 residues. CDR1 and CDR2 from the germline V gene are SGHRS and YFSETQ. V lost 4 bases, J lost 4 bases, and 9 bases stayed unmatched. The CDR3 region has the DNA TGCGCCAGCAGCACTGGACAGGGATGGCGAGAGACCCAGTACTTC. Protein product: CASSTGQGWRETQYF.

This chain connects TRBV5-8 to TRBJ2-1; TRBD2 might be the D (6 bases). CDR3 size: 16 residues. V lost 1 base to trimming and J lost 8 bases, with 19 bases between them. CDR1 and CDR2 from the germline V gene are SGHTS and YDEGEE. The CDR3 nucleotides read TGTGCCAGCAGCTTGAGGCGGGAAGGCTTGAAGGATGAGCAGTTCTTC. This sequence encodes CASSLRREGLKDEQFF.

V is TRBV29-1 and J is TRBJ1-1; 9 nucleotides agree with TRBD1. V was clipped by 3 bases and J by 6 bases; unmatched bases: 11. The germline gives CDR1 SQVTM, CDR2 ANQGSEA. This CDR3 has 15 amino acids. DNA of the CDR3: TGCAGCGTTGAGGGACAGGGCTGGAGGGGGGCTGAAGCTTTCTTT. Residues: CSVEGQGWRGAEAFF.